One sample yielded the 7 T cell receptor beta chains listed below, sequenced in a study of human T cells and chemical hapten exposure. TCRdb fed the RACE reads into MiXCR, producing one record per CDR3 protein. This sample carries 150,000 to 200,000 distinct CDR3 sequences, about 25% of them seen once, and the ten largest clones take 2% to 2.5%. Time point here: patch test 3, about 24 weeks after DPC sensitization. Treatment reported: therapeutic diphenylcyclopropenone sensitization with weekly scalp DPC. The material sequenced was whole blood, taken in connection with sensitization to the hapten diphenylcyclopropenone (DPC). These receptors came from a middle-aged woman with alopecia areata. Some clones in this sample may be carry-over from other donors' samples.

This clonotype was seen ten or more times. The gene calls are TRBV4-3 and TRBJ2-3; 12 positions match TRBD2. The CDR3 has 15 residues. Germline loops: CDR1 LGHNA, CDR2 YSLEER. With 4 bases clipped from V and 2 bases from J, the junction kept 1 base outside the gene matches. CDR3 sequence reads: CASSRTSGNTDTQYF. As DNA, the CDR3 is TGCGCCAGCAGCCGGACTAGCGGGAACACAGATACGCAGTATTTT.

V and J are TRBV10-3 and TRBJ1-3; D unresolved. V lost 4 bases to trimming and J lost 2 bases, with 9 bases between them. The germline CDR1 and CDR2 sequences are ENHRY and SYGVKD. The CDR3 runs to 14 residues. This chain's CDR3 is CAISGERAGNTIYF. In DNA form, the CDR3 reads TGTGCCATCAGTGGTGAAAGGGCTGGAAACACCATATATTTT.

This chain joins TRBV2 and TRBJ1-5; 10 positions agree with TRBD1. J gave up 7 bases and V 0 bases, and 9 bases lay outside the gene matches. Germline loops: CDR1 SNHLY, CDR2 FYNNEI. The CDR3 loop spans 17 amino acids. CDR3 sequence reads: CASSEAQGTGVGQPQHF. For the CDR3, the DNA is TGTGCCAGCAGTGAAGCGCAAGGGACAGGGGTAGGGCAGCCCCAGCATTTT. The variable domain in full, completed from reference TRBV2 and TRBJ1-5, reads EPEVTQTPSHQVTQMGQEVILRCVPISNHLYFYWYRQILGQKVEFLVSFYNNEISEKSEIFDDQFSVERPDGSNFTLKIRSTKLEDSAMYFCASSEAQGTGVGQPQHFGDGTRLSIL.

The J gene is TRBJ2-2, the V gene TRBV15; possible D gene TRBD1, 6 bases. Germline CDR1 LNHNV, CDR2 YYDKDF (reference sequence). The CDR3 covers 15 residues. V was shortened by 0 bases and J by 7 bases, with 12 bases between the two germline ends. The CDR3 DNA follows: TGTGCCACCAGCAGAGATGGACAGATGAACGGGGAGCTGTTTTTT. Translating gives CATSRDGQMNGELFF.

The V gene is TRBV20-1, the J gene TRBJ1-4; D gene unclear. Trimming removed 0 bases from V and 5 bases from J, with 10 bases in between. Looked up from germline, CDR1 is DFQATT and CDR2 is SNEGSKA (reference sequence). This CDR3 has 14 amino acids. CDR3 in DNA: TGCAGTGCTAGAGATGTGGACGGGAATGAAAAACTGTTTTTT. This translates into CSARDVDGNEKLFF.

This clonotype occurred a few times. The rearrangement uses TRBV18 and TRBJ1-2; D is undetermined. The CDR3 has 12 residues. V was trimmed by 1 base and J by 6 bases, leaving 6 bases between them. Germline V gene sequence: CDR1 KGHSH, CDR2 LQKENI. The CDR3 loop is CASSPQSHGYTF. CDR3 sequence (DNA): TGTGCCAGCTCACCACAATCCCATGGCTACACCTTC.

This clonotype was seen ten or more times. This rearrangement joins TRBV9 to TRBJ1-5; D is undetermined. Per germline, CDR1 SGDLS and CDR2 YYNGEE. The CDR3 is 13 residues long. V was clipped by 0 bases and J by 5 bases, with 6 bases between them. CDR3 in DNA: TGTGCCAGCAGCGTAGGAGATGATCAGCCCCAGCATTTT. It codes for CASSVGDDQPQHF.